This T cell receptor (beta chain) came from a study of control samples from healthy donors and cancer patients. Measured with immunoSEQ multiplex PCR; TCRdb has only the in-frame clones, and not every one. This table holds approximately 90,000 clones, around nine tenths found once. The germline V gene encodes CDR1 KGHSH and CDR2 LQKENI. Trimming removed 0 bases from V and 7 bases from J, with 15 bases in between. The length of the CDR3 is 15 residues. The source of this sequence is a young man in good health. The gene calls are TRBV18 and TRBJ1-2; D unresolved. Sequenced sample: blood. Written as DNA, the CDR3 is TGTGCCAGCTCACCACCCGAACGGCTGATAGGTGGCTACACCTTC. This codes for CASSPPERLIGGYTF. The full variable domain, with the rest looked up from reference TRBV18 and TRBJ1-2, is NAGVMQNPRHLVRRRGQEARLRCSPMKGHSHVYWYRQLPEEGLKFMVYLQKENIIDESGMPKERFSAEFPKEGPSILRIQQVVRGDSAAYFCASSPPERLIGGYTFGSGTRLTVV.